The rows below give T cell receptor beta chains drawn from one sample of a study of technical replicates of blood from several donors. Generated by immunoSEQ multiplex PCR, the TCRdb table keeps only in-frame clones and is missing some. The top ten hold about 0.38% of the sample, which has fewer than 45,000 clones, roughly 96% seen once. Material: T cells isolated from PBMCs. The receptors were sampled from a human donor in good health. The CDR3 runs from the conserved cysteine through the conserved F or W. The D gene is left open where the match is weak. Expanded clones get a size class; other rows say once, few or many, or leave the size out.

.,TRBV7-2,.,TRBJ2-7,CASSFVTGGYDEQYF,TGTGCCAGCAGCTTCGTGACAGGCGGGTACGACGAGCAGTACTTC
TRBD2,TRBV6-4,once,TRBJ2-1,CASSGLACEQFF,TGTGCCAGCAGTGGACTAGCCTGTGAGCAGTTCTTC
.,TRBV27,.,TRBJ2-3,CASSPLAPFSTDTQYF,TGTGCCAGCAGTCCCCTAGCACCCTTCAGCACAGATACGCAGTATTTT
.,TRBV20-1,.,TRBJ2-5,CSASSGETQYF,TGCAGTGCTAGCTCAGGGGAGACCCAGTACTTC
TRBD2,TRBV7-9,.,TRBJ2-1,CASSLVGLAGFYNEQFF,TGTGCCAGCAGCTTAGTGGGACTAGCGGGCTTCTACAATGAGCAGTTCTTC
.,TRBV6-5,.,TRBJ2-5,CATGASEETQYF,TGTGCCACTGGGGCTAGTGAAGAGACCCAGTACTTC
.,TRBV25-1,.,TRBJ2-2,CASSEYLAGNTGELFF,TGTGCCAGCAGTGAATACCTTGCGGGCAACACCGGGGAGCTGTTTTTT
.,TRBV28,.,TRBJ2-7,CASSTLYYEQYF,TGTGCCAGCAGTACCCTCTACTACGAGCAGTACTTC
.,TRBV5-1,.,TRBJ2-7,CASSPLVGYEQYF,TGCGCCAGCAGCCCGCTAGTAGGCTACGAGCAGTACTTC
TRBD1,TRBV11-2,.,TRBJ2-7,CASSGTGGRRYEQYF,TGTGCCAGCAGCGGAACAGGGGGCAGGCGGTACGAGCAGTACTTC
.,TRBV5-1,.,TRBJ2-4,CASSPLDSLAKNIQYF,TGCGCCAGCAGCCCTTTAGACAGCTTAGCCAAAAACATTCAGTACTTC
.,TRBV5-4,.,TRBJ1-1,CASSLEGENTEAFF,TGTGCCAGCAGCTTGGAGGGGGAGAACACTGAAGCTTTCTTT
TRBD1,TRBV7-9,.,TRBJ2-7,CASSIHTSGQGNEQYF,TGTGCCAGCAGCATCCACACATCGGGACAGGGTAACGAGCAGTACTTC
TRBD2,TRBV9,.,TRBJ2-5,CASGAASGRASETQYF,TGTGCCAGCGGTGCTGCTAGCGGGAGGGCCTCGGAGACCCAGTACTTC
.,TRBV13,.,TRBJ1-1,CASSLDGTEAFF,TGTGCCAGCAGCTTAGACGGCACTGAAGCTTTCTTT
TRBD1,TRBV5-4,once,TRBJ1-2,CASSFRQGASTGYTF,TGTGCCAGCAGCTTTAGGCAGGGGGCTTCTACTGGCTACACCTTC
TRBD1,TRBV5-1,.,TRBJ1-3,CASSLTTGGNTIYF,TGCGCCAGCAGCTTAACGACAGGGGGAAACACCATATATTTT
.,TRBV2,.,TRBJ2-1,CASRASLHEQFF,TGTGCCAGCAGAGCTAGTCTACATGAGCAGTTCTTC
.,TRBV28,.,TRBJ1-2,CASQGDGYTF,TGTGCCAGCCAAGGGGATGGCTACACCTTC
TRBD1,TRBV28,.,TRBJ2-5,CASSLETGGETQYF,TGTGCCAGCAGTTTAGAGACAGGGGGGGAGACCCAGTACTTC
.,TRBV2,once,TRBJ2-5,CASSVARSRETQYF,TGTGCCAGCAGTGTCGCCAGGTCCCGGGAGACCCAGTACTTC
TRBD2,TRBV7-6,.,TRBJ2-1,CASSLTSVYNEQFF,TGTGCCAGCAGCCTAACTAGCGTTTACAATGAGCAGTTCTTC
TRBD1,TRBV9,.,TRBJ2-7,CASSVRDRPYEQYF,TGTGCCAGCAGCGTCCGGGACAGACCCTACGAGCAGTACTTC
.,TRBV9,once,TRBJ1-3,CASSPVGGPGNTIYF,TGTGCCAGCAGCCCCGTTGGAGGCCCTGGAAACACCATATATTTT
.,TRBV4-1,.,TRBJ2-3,CASSQVFGTDTQYF,TGCGCCAGCAGCCAAGTATTCGGGACAGATACGCAGTATTTT
.,TRBV27,.,TRBJ1-2,CASSSGPLQGANYGYTF,TGTGCCAGCAGTTCGGGGCCTTTACAGGGAGCTAACTATGGCTACACCTTC
.,TRBV7-6,.,TRBJ1-1,CASSPTGSNTEAFF,TGTGCCAGCAGCCCTACAGGGAGCAACACTGAAGCTTTCTTT